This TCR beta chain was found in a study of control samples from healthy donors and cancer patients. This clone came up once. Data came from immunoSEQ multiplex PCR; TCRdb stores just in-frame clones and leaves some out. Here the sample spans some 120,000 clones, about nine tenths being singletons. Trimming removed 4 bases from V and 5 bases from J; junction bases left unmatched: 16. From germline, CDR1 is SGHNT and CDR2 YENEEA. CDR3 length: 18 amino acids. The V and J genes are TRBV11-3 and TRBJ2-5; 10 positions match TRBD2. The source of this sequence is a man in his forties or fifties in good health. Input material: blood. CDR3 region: CASSSPERTERGGETQYF. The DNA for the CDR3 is TGTGCCAGCAGCTCTCCCGAGAGGACGGAGCGGGGGGGTGAGACCCAGTACTTC.